This T cell receptor (beta chain) emerged from a study of T cells in localized non-small cell lung cancer. General study findings and limits: In uninvolved adjacent lung, T cell clonality reached its highest value, exceeding tumor.

Concerning this clone itself: The antigen is not known.

The method was immunoSEQ multiplex PCR; TCRdb's version includes in-frame clones alone and lacks a portion of them. This table holds some 51,000 clones, 70% to 90% found once. This sequence was found in a woman aged 40-69 years with stage I lung adenocarcinoma. The specimen was peripheral blood, collected before any cancer treatment.

The CDR3 nucleotides are TGTGCCAGCAGCGAAAGACAGGGACTAAGCAATCAGCCCCAGCATTTT. It yields the protein CASSERQGLSNQPQHF. The genes are TRBV11-2 and TRBJ1-5; TRBD1 matches 7 bases. Germline V CDR1 and CDR2: SGHAT, FQNNGV. Losses at the gene ends were 5 bases for V and 1 base for J; bases not matched to a gene: 8. CDR3 length equals 16 residues.